This T cell receptor (beta chain) was recorded in a study of post-analysis software for immune sequencing data. In the study overall: The disease courses spanned relapsing-remitting, secondary progressive and progressive-relapsing forms of multiple sclerosis. Whole-study results and caveats: There were roughly 5 TRBV segments more frequent in patients than controls, and TRBV5-6, TRBV5-1 and TRBV20-1 were among them. Normalized Chao1 diversity was significantly reduced in patients versus controls. F measure clustering grouped samples strongly by preparation batch.

The germline V gene has CDR1 SGHVS and CDR2 FNYEAQ. CDR3 length equals 19 residues. Trimming took 5 bases from V and 5 from J; bases not matched to a gene: 17. Regarding this clonotype: The antigen is not known.

cDNA libraries for TCR beta contained unique molecular identifiers. TCRdb recomputed calls from the PCR reads with MiXCR, one row per CDR3 protein. The table records 820,000 or so distinct CDR3 sequences, 53% of them present only once. This TCR came from a girl aged 5-17 years with multiple sclerosis. This rearrangement joins TRBV7-6 to TRBJ2-1; 11 bases fit TRBD2. Sequencing was performed on blood. CDR3 in amino acids: CASSEDSGRAFVTNNEQFF. In nucleotides, the CDR3 is TGTGCCAGCAGCGAAGATAGCGGGAGGGCCTTCGTCACCAACAATGAGCAGTTCTTC.